The clone carrying this T cell receptor (beta chain) has just a few counts. TCRdb independently ran MiXCR on the 5' RACE reads; one entry per CDR3 protein. The repertoire holds about 80,000 distinct CDR3 sequences, with 5.5% to 7.5% as singletons. This record comes from a study of early T cells in non-severe SARS-CoV-2 infection. Across the whole study: Chains from this unsorted whole-blood bulk RNA could not be paired.

CDR1 is SGDLS and CDR2 is YYNGEE in the germline V gene. This CDR3 is 14 amino acids long. Trimming shortened V by 0 bases and J by 1 base, and 7 bases separated the two germline ends. The receptor was derived from an adult who was a healthcare worker with PCR-confirmed SARS-CoV-2 infection or an uninfected control (not recorded which). The sample consisted of whole blood. This sequence joins TRBV9 and TRBJ1-1; D not certain. CDR3 residues: CASSVVWTNTEAFF. The CDR3 DNA reads as TGTGCCAGCAGCGTAGTGTGGACGAACACTGAAGCTTTCTTT.